This entry lists 16 T cell receptor beta chains sequenced from one sample in a study of identical twins. MiXCR was run by TCRdb on the 5' RACE reads, yielding one entry per CDR3 protein. Of about 450,000 distinct CDR3 sequences in the sample, roughly 18% were seen once. Sequenced material: naive T cells sorted from blood. These receptors originate from a man aged 50 to 59 in good health.

V usage is TRBV29-1 and J usage is TRBJ2-1; 10 bases fit TRBD2. Germline V CDR1 and CDR2: SQVTM, ANQGSEA. V lost 3 bases and J lost 8; bases outside the gene matches: 7. CDR3 length: 14 amino acids. The CDR3 DNA sequence: TGCAGCGTTGAGGCTAGCGGGAGATGGGATGAGCAGTTCTTC. It specifies CSVEASGRWDEQFF.

This clonotype was seen only a few times. V usage is TRBV4-3 and J usage is TRBJ2-5; 9 bases fit TRBD1. The germline V gene encodes CDR1 LGHNA and CDR2 YSLEER. The CDR3 covers 15 residues. V dropped 2 bases and J dropped 5; count of bases not matched to a gene: 6. CDR3 coding DNA: TGCGCCAGCAGCCAACCGGGACAGGGACCCGAGACCCAGTACTTC. Its translation is CASSQPGQGPETQYF.

This clonotype was observed many times. V usage is TRBV3-1 and J usage is TRBJ2-7; 11 bases match TRBD2. Germline lookup yields CDR1 LGHDT and CDR2 YNNKEL (reference sequence). The V and J ends lost 0 bases and 6 bases, in that order; junction bases with no gene match: 1. CDR3 length equals 14 residues. The CDR3 DNA is TGTGCCAGCAGCCAAGATACTAGCGGGGGCGAGCAGTACTTC. Protein sequence: CASSQDTSGGEQYF.

This clonotype was seen a few times. The V and J genes are TRBV7-2 and TRBJ2-1; 10 bases are a match to TRBD2. This CDR3 has 14 amino acids. The V gene's germline CDR1 is SGHTA and CDR2 FQGNSA. The V gene end was trimmed by 0 bases and the J gene end by 13 bases; junction bases not matched to a gene: 6. DNA for the CDR3: TGTGCCAGCAGCTTAGCGCCTAGCGGGAGTTTTCAGTTCTTC. Translating gives CASSLAPSGSFQFF.

The rearrangement links TRBV4-3 to TRBJ2-1; the D is unclear. The CDR3 contains 13 residues. The germline V gene encodes CDR1 LGHNA and CDR2 YSLEER. V was cut by 1 base and J by 8 bases, with 9 bases left in between. CDR3 region: CASSQVMGYEQFF. Written as DNA, the CDR3 is TGCGCCAGCAGCCAAGTTATGGGCTATGAGCAGTTCTTC.

This clonotype was counted at least ten times. The gene calls are TRBV20-1 and TRBJ2-1; 12 bases agree with TRBD2. The CDR3 extends over 18 amino acids. V dropped 4 bases and J dropped 0; count of bases not matched to a gene: 10. Germline CDR1 reads DFQATT; CDR2 reads SNEGSKA (reference sequence). The CDR3 spells CSANPTSGRGSSYNEQFF. The CDR3 nucleotides read TGCAGTGCTAACCCGACTAGCGGGAGAGGAAGCTCCTACAATGAGCAGTTCTTC.

This clonotype turned up a few times. J is TRBJ1-1 and V is TRBV20-1; D remains unclear. The germline V gene encodes CDR1 DFQATT and CDR2 SNEGSKA (reference sequence). Trimming took off 0 bases at V and 0 bases at J, with 17 bases between the two ends. There are 17 residues in the CDR3. DNA of the CDR3: TGCAGTGCTAGAGATCAACTGGGTCTAGTATTGAACACTGAAGCTTTCTTT. It encodes CSARDQLGLVLNTEAFF.

The table lists this clonotype with many counts. The CDR3 DNA sequence: TGCAGCATGACAGAGACACAAAATGATTCACCCCTCCACTTT. It is translated as CSMTETQNDSPLHF. J is TRBJ1-6 and V is TRBV20-1; the D gene is possibly TRBD1 (5 bases). The CDR3 is made up of 14 amino acids. From germline, CDR1 is DFQATT and CDR2 SNEGSKA (reference sequence).

This clonotype was picked up a small number of times. V is TRBV28 and J is TRBJ2-7, with 9 bases lining up with TRBD1. This CDR3 is built from 15 residues. The germline gives CDR1 MDHEN, CDR2 SYDVKM. The V gene end was trimmed by 5 bases and the J gene end by 5 bases; junction bases not matched to a gene: 10. Here the CDR3 reads CASSPPGQGWHEQYF. The DNA for the CDR3 is TGTGCCAGCAGTCCGCCGGGACAGGGCTGGCACGAGCAGTACTTC.

The chain couples TRBV7-2 to TRBJ1-3, with a weak D call TRBD1 (5 bases). V lost 4 bases and J lost 0, with 7 bases in between. The CDR3 is made up of 14 amino acids. Germline CDR1 SGHTA, CDR2 FQGNSA. CDR3 sequence (DNA): TGTGCCAGCAGCTCACAGGTCTCTGGAAACACCATATATTTT. Translation gives CASSSQVSGNTIYF.

The chain couples TRBV7-2 to TRBJ2-7; perhaps D is TRBD1 or TRBD2 (5 bases each). CDR1 is SGHTA and CDR2 is FQGNSA in the germline V gene. The CDR3 spans 13 residues. V was clipped by 3 bases and J by 6 bases, with 12 bases between them. In DNA, the CDR3 is TGTGCCAGCAGCTTCCGGGACCTCGGCGAGCAGTACTTC. Residues: CASSFRDLGEQYF.

The rearrangement links TRBV3-1 to TRBJ2-7; D uncertain. Trimming left V 1 base short and J 1 base short, with 11 bases between. CDR1 and CDR2 from the germline V gene are LGHDT and YNNKEL (reference sequence). The CDR3 spans 15 residues. The CDR3 sequence: CASSQVKTGSYEQYF. CDR3 nucleotides: TGTGCCAGCAGCCAAGTTAAAACGGGTTCCTACGAGCAGTACTTC.

This clonotype appeared many times. The chain couples TRBV15 to TRBJ2-1; TRBD1 is a possible D gene (7 bases). Trimming left V 0 bases short and J 9 bases short, with 12 bases between. The CDR3 loop spans 14 amino acids. From germline, CDR1 is LNHNV and CDR2 YYDKDF (reference sequence). As DNA, the CDR3 is TGTGCCACCAGCAGAGATTGGCAGGGGGGTGAGCAGTTCTTC. This translates into CATSRDWQGGEQFF.

This clonotype was recorded a few times. This sequence joins TRBV12-3 or TRBV12-4 and TRBJ1-6; D not certain. There are 14 residues in the CDR3. Trimming took off 1 base at V and 5 bases at J, with 6 bases between the two ends. DNA for the CDR3: TGTGCCAGCAGTTTAGGAACAGATAATTCACCCCTCCACTTT. This encodes CASSLGTDNSPLHF.

V is TRBV11-2 and J is TRBJ2-1, with a tentative D call TRBD2 (5 bases). CDR3 size: 17 residues. V was pared by 5 bases and J by 1 base, with 18 bases between. Per the germline V gene, CDR1 is SGHAT and CDR2 is FQNNGV. CDR3 sequence (DNA): TGTGCCAGCAGCCCCTCCCCCAAGCGGCAGTCCTACAATGAGCAGTTCTTC. It translates to CASSPSPKRQSYNEQFF.

The chain recombines TRBV7-2 with TRBJ2-1; TRBD2 matches at 11 bases. The CDR3 totals 16 residues. Per the germline V gene, CDR1 is SGHTA and CDR2 is FQGNSA. V shed 3 bases, J shed 5 bases, and the junction held 6 bases outside the gene matches. CDR3 DNA: TGTGCCAGCAGCTTGTCCGGGACTAGCGGAAACAATGAGCAGTTCTTC. It specifies CASSLSGTSGNNEQFF.